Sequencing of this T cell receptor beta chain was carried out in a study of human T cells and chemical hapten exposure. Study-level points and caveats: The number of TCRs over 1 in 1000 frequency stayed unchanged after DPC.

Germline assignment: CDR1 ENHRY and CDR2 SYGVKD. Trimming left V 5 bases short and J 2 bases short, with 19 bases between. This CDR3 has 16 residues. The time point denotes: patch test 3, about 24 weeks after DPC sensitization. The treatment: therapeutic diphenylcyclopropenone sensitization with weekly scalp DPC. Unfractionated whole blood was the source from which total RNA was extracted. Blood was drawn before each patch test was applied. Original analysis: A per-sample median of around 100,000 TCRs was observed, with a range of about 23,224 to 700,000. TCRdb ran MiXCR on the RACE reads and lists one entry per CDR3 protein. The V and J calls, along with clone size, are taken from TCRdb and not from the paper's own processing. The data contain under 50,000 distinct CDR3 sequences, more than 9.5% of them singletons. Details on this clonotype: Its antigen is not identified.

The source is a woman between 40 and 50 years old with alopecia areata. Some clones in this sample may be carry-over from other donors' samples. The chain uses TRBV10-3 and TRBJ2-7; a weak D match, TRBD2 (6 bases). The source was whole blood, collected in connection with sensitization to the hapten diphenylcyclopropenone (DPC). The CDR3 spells CAISKGTPEGAYEQYF. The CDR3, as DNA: TGTGCCATCAGTAAGGGGACTCCTGAGGGCGCCTACGAGCAGTACTTC.